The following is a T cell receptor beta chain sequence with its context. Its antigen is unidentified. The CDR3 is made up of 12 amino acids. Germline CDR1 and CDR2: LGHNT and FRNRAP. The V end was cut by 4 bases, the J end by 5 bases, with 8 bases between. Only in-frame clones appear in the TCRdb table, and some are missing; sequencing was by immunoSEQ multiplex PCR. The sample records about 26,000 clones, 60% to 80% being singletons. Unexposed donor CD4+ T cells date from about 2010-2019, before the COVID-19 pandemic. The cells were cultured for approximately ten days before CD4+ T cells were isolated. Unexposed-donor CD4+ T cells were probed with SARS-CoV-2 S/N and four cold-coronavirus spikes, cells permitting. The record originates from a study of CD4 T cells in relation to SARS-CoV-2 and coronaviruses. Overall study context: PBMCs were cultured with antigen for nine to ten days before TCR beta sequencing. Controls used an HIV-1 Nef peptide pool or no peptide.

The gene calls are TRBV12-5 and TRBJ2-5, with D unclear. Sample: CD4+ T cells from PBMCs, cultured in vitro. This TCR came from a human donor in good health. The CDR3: CASGYLPETQYF. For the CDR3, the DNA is TGTGCTAGTGGTTACCTCCCCGAGACCCAGTACTTC.